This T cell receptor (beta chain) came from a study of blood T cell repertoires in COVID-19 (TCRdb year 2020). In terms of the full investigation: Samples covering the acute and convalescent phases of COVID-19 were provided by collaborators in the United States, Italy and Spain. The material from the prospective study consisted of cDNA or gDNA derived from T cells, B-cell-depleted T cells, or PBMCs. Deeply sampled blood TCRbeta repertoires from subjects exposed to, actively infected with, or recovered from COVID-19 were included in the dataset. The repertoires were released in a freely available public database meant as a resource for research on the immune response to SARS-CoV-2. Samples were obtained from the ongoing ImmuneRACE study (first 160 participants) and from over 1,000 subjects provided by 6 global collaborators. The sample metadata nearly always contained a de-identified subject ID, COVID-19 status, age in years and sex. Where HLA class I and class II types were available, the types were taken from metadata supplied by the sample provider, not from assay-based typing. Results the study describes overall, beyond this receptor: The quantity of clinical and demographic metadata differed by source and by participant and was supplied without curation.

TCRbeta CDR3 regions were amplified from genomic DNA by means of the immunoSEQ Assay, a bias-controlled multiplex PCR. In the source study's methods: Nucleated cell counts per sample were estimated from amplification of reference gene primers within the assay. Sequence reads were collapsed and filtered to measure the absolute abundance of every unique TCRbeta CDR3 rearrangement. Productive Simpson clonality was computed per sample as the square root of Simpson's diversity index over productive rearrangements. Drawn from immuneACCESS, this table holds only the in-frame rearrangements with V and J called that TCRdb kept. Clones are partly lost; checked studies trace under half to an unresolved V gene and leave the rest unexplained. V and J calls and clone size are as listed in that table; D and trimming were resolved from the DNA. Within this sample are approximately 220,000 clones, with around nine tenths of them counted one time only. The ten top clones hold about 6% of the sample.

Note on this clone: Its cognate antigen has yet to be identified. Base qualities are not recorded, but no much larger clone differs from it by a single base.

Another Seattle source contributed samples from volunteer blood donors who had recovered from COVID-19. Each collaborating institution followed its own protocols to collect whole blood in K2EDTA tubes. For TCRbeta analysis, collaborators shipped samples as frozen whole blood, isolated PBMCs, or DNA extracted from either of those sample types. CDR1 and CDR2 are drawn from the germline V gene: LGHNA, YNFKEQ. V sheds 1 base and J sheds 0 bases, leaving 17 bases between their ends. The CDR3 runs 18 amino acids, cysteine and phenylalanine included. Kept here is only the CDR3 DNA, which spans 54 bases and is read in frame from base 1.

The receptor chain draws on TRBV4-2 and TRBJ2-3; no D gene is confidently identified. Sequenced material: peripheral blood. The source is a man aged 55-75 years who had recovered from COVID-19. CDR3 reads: CASSQVNPAAGSTDTQYF. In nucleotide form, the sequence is TGTGCCAGCAGCCAAGTAAACCCTGCGGCTGGGAGCACAGATACGCAGTATTTT.